This TCR beta chain was documented in a study of blood T cells in healthy people across ages (dated by TCRdb to between 2014 and 2017). Background for the entire study: In model experiments, template switching captured about one uniquely barcoded TCR beta cDNA molecule for every two T cells. The study measured age-related changes in TCR beta repertoire diversity using deep sequencing normalized with unique cDNA molecular identifiers. Using the same blood draw, the study looked at two additional independent replicas of 1 million unique cDNA reads for two donors, one aged 18 to 29 and the other aged 80 or older. Donors of different ages were randomly distributed across sequencing lanes to avoid experimental bias. Donors were grouped into four age groups: young (average roughly 15 years), middle-aged (under 40), aged (around 62) and long-lived (just over 80). Here is what the overall study found, with its caveats: The long-lived group showed more naive CD4+ T cells, fewer expanded clones and increased TCR diversity than the aged group, suggesting age selection. Observed TCR beta diversity per million T cells fell roughly linearly with age, and a significant reduction was already apparent by age around 36. Bulk unsorted PBMC profiling prevented conclusive comparison of naive and antigen-experienced compartments. Estimates of total diversity based on one million sequenced T cells were considered lower bounds and underestimates. Donor CMV infection status was unknown, potentially confounding age-related changes in expanded clonotypes. The percentage of naive T cells measured by flow cytometry correlated strongly with observed TCR beta diversity.

Notes on this clonotype: The antigen this receptor binds is unknown. Per-nucleotide qualities are absent, and no much larger clonotype sits a single base away.

Donors were a few dozen systemically healthy Caucasian individuals from Russia aged roughly 6 to 100 years. Each donor gave 8 to 10 milliliters of peripheral blood, collected into EDTA-treated Vacutainer tubes. Ficoll-Paque density-gradient centrifugation was used to isolate PBMCs, with at least 6.5 million obtained per sample. Trizol reagent was used to extract total RNA from the PBMCs, yielding at least 6 micrograms per sample. For every donor, an aliquot of PBMCs went through flow cytometry to measure the percentages of naive CD45RAhigh/CD27high T cells. Libraries were built with 5' RACE. Sequencing relied on an Illumina HiSeq 2500. A second about 6 to 11 cycle PCR used a sample-barcoded 5' primer and a J-beta primer mix. A unique molecular identifier was introduced onto each TCR beta cDNA molecule by a template-switch 5' adaptor carrying 12 random nucleotides. Each sample yielded at least 2.5 million CDR3-containing paired-end reads. All of the RNA was converted into first-strand cDNA using the Mint cDNA synthesis kit, with a TRBC-specific oligonucleotide serving as the primer. All cDNA was treated with uracil-DNA glycosylase and then went through a first 18-cycle PCR with the universal primers M1SS and BC2_uni_R. In the original analysis: For normalization, 1 million high-quality reads were randomly selected from each sample, with every read carrying a distinct molecular identifier. Instead of being binned into consensus sequences, reads that shared molecular identifiers were thrown out. MiTCR, set to a Q25 quality threshold and the strictest error-elimination algorithm, was used for CDR3 identification, clonotype clustering and error correction. A nonparametric unseen species model using Euler transformation provided a lower-bound estimate of total TCR beta diversity. TCRdb applied fastp at Q25 and MiXCR to the public reads, then kept only in-frame beta chains. Rows are combined by CDR3 protein, so each entry shows the most common genes and DNA. TCRdb, rather than the study authors, made the V and J calls. In this sample the table shows fewer than 950,000 distinct CDR3 sequences, roughly 50% of which occur a single time. The ten top clones hold roughly 37% of the sample.

V is cut by 8 bases and J by 9 bases, and the space between the germline ends is 11 bases. The germline V gene provides CDR1 SNHLY and CDR2 FYNNEI. The CDR3 sequence holds 11 residues, the cysteine and phenylalanine included. Only the CDR3 region is kept as DNA, spanning 33 bases read in frame from base 1. The chain is made from TRBV2 and TRBJ1-5; no D gene call is confident. This TCR came from an elderly man in good health. Material for sequencing was blood. The CDR3 reads as follows: CASGVDWPQHF. The DNA reads TGTGCCAGCGGTGTGGACTGGCCCCAGCATTTT.